This T cell receptor beta chain was sequenced in a study of cytomegalovirus exposure and HLA in healthy donors. For the study at large: One earlier analysis, a look at about 179 million T cells, found fewer than 140 million unique TCR beta sequences. Study findings and constraints: Per a later analysis, HLA-associated TCR beta chains showed more clonal expansion than other, equally common TCR beta chains. A later examination showed that TCR association rates differed by HLA locus, with DRB1 most and HLA-C fewest. A missense DCLRE1C variant was associated with V- and J-gene trimming of TCR beta chains in a later analysis, and an independent cohort replicated the association.

On this clone itself: Its specificity is unknown.

Vbeta (60) and Jbeta (13) primers were used in the PCR. Clones were read by immunoSEQ multiplex PCR, and TCRdb kept only the in-frame ones, dropping some. The data hold approximately 120,000 clones, with 75% to 80% observed a single time. Per the germline V gene, CDR1 is MGHRA and CDR2 is YSYEKL. The CDR3 has 14 residues. Source material: PBMCs. The chain employs TRBV4-1 and TRBJ2-5; D perhaps matches TRBD1 (5 bases). The end of the DNA aligns better with TRBJ2-7, so the J call may be wrong. This TCR derives from a woman between 40 and 55 years old in good health and CMV-seronegative. In DNA, the CDR3 is TGCGCCAGCAGCCAAGATGGGCAGGGCTACGAGCAGTACTTC. Encoded protein: CASSQDGQGYEQYF.